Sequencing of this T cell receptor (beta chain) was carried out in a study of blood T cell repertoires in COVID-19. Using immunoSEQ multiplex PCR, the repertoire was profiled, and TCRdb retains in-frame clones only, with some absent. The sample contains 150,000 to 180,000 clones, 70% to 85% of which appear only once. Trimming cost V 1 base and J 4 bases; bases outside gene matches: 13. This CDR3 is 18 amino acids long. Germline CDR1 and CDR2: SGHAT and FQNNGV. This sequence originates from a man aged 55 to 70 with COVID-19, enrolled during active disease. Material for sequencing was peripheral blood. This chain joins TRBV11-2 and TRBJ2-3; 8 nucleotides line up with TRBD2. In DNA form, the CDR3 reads TGTGCCAGCAGCTTAGTGGTGTCTAGCGGGTCCAGGGCAGATACGCAGTATTTT. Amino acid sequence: CASSLVVSSGSRADTQYF. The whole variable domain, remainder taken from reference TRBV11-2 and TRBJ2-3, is EAGVAQSPRYKIIEKRQSVAFWCNPISGHATLYWYQQILGQGPKLLIQFQNNGVVDDSQLPKDRFSAERLKGVDSTLKIQPAKLEDSAVYLCASSLVVSSGSRADTQYFGPGTRLTVL.